Listed here is a single TCR beta chain. The antigen this receptor binds is unknown. No base qualities exist here, and no much larger clone lies one base off it. The data stem from a study of Graves' ophthalmopathy and Graves' hyperthyroidism (dated by TCRdb to about 2018). In the study overall: Peripheral blood samples were taken at the time of initial diagnosis, before any treatment was given. The study used signatures of the TCR beta repertoire to tell Graves' ophthalmopathy apart from Graves' hyperthyroidism and to predict which patients would progress to ophthalmopathy. Once sampling was done, hyperthyroidism patients were given methimazole at a starting dose of 30 mg daily, while ophthalmopathy patients were given high-dose intravenous methylprednisolone. The independent validation cohort included about 20 hyperthyroidism patients plus 17 patients who later progressed from hyperthyroidism to ophthalmopathy. The approximately 97 discovery patients were randomly divided into training and test sets at a 7:3 ratio. In total, approximately 130 blood samples were TCR-sequenced: under 45 ophthalmopathy, around 75 hyperthyroidism and roughly 17 hyperthyroidism-to-ophthalmopathy patients. To explore V-J signatures that separate ophthalmopathy from hyperthyroidism, a discovery set of approximately 100 patients was enrolled, consisting of 43 with ophthalmopathy and approximately 60 with stable hyperthyroidism. In roughly 6 hyperthyroidism patients, the T-cell repertoires found in thyroid tissue were compared with those found in blood.

Results and caveats for the whole study, not just this receptor: Most of the expanded thyroid clonotypes with a frequency above 0.001 were also detected in blood, and it was suggested that the thyroid immune response may be reflected by blood repertoires. No statistical method was used to predetermine the sample size, and group allocation was not hidden from the investigators. In cross-validation, the 13-signature model distinguished ophthalmopathy from stable hyperthyroidism with about 88% sensitivity and about 84% specificity, and in the test set the corresponding values were roughly 78% and 74%. In validation, the model predicted ophthalmopathy progression with over 60% sensitivity and approximately 78% specificity; roughly 11 predicted patients were CT-confirmed with GO in a median of around 6 months.

The CDR3 goes from the cysteine to the phenylalanine over 17 residues. Only the CDR3 DNA is retained, 51 bases long and in frame from the first base. Trimming removed 4 bases from V and 4 bases from J, leaving 22 bases between the germline ends. Patients with ophthalmopathy had moderately to severely active disease, with a Clinical Activity Score of 3 or more, a NOSPECS grade of 4 or more, and a disease duration of less than 3 months. Patients with other autoimmune diseases, uncontrolled infections, pregnancy or lactation were excluded from the study. Diagnosis was based on clinical symptoms, serum thyroxine, TRAb, thyroid ultrasound and orbital computed tomography. Using Ficoll-Paque density gradient centrifugation, PBMCs were isolated from 9.5 to 10 ml of fresh peripheral blood. Total RNA was extracted with Trizol reagent and quality-checked on an Agilent 2100 Bioanalyzer. TCR beta CDR3 regions were amplified from RNA transcripts for repertoire sequencing. HTBI primers and the Qiagen OneStep RT-PCR kit were used in a first-round RT-PCR, which was followed by a second-round multiplex PCR, size selection and purification. Libraries were sequenced on an Illumina HiSeq2000 using paired-end 100 bp reads. The paper's data handling went like this. SOAPnuke was used to process the reads, removing any read that contained adapters or uncalled bases, had a mean Phred below 15, or lacked an exact match to the constant primer or identifier. COPE v1.2.5 was used to merge the high-quality paired reads. Each unique nucleotide sequence was treated as a clonotype, and MiTCR v1.1 was used to align the clonotypes to the IMGT TRB V, D and J references. The analysis was limited to V-J combinations with a frequency above 0.0001, which together covered approximately 99% of the repertoires. A TCR clonal expansion and chaos score per V-J combination was defined as the ratio of F50 clonal expansion to chaos observed in the TCRdist matrix. Welch's t-statistics and random forest were used to reduce the features to about a dozen V-J combinations, which were then used as input to a naive Bayes classifier. The similarity between thyroid and blood repertoires was quantified using the Morisita-Horn index. The public sequencing data were trimmed at Q25 with fastp and processed into clonotypes with MiXCR by TCRdb, which kept only in-frame beta chains. Each CDR3 protein gets just one entry, which takes the most common genes and DNA from the rows behind it. TCRdb, not the original authors, processed these V and J calls. Here the sample has approximately 160,000 distinct CDR3 sequences; roughly two fifths occur a single time. Around 9.3% of the sample belongs to the ten largest clones.

The chain joins TRBV12-3 or TRBV12-4 to TRBJ1-2; TRBD1 is a weak D gene call, 6 bases matching. The source is a man aged 30-40 years with Graves' ophthalmopathy. Donor details come from another sample of the same person, matched by shared clones. Material: peripheral blood. The DNA sequence reads TGTGCCAGCAGTTACGTAGGCCCAGCCGGGACAACCTATGGCTACACCTTC. Its protein product is CASSYVGPAGTTYGYTF.